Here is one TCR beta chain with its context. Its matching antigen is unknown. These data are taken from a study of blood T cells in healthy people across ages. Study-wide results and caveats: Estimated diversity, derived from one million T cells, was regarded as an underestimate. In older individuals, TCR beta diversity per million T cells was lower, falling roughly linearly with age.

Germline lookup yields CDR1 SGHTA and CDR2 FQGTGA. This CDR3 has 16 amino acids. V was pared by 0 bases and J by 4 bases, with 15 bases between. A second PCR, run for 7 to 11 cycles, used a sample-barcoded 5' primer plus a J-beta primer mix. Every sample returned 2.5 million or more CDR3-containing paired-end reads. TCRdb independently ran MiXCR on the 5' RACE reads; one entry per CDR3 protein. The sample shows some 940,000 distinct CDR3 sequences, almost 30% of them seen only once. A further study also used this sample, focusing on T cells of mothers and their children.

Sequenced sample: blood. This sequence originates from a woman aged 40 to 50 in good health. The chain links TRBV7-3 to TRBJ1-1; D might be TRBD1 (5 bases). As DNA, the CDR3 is TGTGCCAGCAGCTTAACGGGGCTAATGGTGTCCACTGAAGCTTTCTTT. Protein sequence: CASSLTGLMVSTEAFF.